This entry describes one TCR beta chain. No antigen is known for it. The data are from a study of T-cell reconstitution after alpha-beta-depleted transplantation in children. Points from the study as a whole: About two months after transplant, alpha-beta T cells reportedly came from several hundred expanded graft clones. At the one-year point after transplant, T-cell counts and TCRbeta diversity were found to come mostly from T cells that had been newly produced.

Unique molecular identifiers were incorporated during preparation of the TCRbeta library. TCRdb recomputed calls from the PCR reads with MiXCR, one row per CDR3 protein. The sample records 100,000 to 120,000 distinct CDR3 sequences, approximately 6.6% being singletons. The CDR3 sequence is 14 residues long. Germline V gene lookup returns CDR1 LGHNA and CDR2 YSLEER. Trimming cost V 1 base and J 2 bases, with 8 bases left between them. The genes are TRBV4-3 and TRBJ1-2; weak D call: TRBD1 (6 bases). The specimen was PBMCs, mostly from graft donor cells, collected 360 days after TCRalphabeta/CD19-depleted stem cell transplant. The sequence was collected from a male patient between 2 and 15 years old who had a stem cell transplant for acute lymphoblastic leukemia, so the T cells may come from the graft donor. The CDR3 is CASSQGGRNYGYTF. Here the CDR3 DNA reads TGCGCCAGCAGCCAAGGGGGGCGCAACTATGGCTACACCTTC.